This TCR beta chain was retrieved from a study of blood T cell repertoires in COVID-19. On the study more broadly: Samples of COVID-19 (acute and convalescent) were obtained from the United States, Italy and Spain. PBMCs, B-cell-depleted T cells, or T cells were the source of the cDNA or gDNA that made up the material.

In the original workflow: Researchers report that nucleated cell counts were estimated from reference gene primer amplification. Sequenced by immunoSEQ multiplex PCR; TCRdb stores in-frame clones only, minus some. V and J calls and clone size are copied from that table; D and trimming were computed from the DNA. The data hold some 74,000 clones, with about 80% observed a single time. CDR1 is MDHEN, CDR2 SYDVKM, per germline. This CDR3 has 15 residues. V gave up 8 bases and J gave up 5 bases; unmatched junction bases: 8. This receptor was obtained from a human donor in a cohort sampled during active COVID-19. V gene TRBV28 combines with J gene TRBJ2-2, with 10 nucleotides matching TRBD2. Material for sequencing was peripheral blood. The CDR3 bases are TGTGCCAGCGGTCCTAGCGGGAGTGGAACCGGGGAGCTGTTTTTT. As protein: CASGPSGSGTGELFF.